The source of this TCR beta chain is a study of blood T cell repertoires in COVID-19. Study background: Nucleic acid was either cDNA or gDNA, and it came from T cells, B-cell-depleted T cells, or PBMCs.

Assay used: immunoSEQ multiplex PCR; TCRdb lists only in-frame clones, some missing. This table holds about 160,000 clones, around 86% found once. Input material: peripheral blood. The TCR sequence derives from a man between 65 and 79 years old who had recovered from COVID-19.

The CDR3 region is CASSYGAGVVNEQYF. The CDR3 DNA is TGTGCCAGCAGTTACGGAGCGGGAGTTGTCAACGAGCAGTACTTC. This chain uses TRBV6-5 with TRBJ2-7, with 8 bases that match TRBD2. This CDR3 spans 15 amino acids. Per the germline V gene, CDR1 is MNHEY and CDR2 is SVGAGI. Trimming took 2 bases from V and 5 from J; bases not matched to a gene: 8.